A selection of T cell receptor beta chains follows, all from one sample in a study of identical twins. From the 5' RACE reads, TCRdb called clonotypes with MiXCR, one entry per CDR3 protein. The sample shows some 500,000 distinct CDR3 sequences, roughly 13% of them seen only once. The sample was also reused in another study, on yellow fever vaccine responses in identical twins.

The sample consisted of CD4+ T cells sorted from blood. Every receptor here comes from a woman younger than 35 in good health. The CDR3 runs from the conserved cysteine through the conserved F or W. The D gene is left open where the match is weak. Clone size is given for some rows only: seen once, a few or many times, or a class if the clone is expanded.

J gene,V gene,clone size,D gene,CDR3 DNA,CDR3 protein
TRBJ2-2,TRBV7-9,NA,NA,TGTGCCAGCAGCCCCCGGGCAAGGGATTACACCGGGGAGCTGTTTTTT,CASSPRARDYTGELFF
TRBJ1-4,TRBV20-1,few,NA,TGCAGTGCTAGCCGCCTGGGGGGCGGTGAAAAACTGTTTTTT,CSASRLGGGEKLFF
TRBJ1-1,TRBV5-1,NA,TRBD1,TGCGCCAGCAGCTTGGGGACAGGAATTGAAGCTTTCTTT,CASSLGTGIEAFF
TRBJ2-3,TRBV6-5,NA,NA,TGTGCCAGCAGTTACTCGAGGTTCGGCCAAGATACGCAGTATTTT,CASSYSRFGQDTQYF
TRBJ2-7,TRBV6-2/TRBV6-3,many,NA,TGTGCCAGCAGTTACTCGAGCGAGCAGTACTTC,CASSYSSEQYF
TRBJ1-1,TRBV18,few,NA,TGTGCCAGCTCGGGCGAACTAGGGTCAACAGAAGCTTTCTTT,CASSGELGSTEAFF
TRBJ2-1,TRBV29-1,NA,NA,TGCAGCGCCCAAGTTAAGGAGCAGTTCTTC,CSAQVKEQFF
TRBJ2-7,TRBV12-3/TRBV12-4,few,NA,TGTGCCAGCAGTTCAAGGGAGAGCTCCTACGAGCAGTACTTC,CASSSRESSYEQYF
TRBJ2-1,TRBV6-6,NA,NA,TGTGCCAGCAGTTATGGCCTCTCCGAGCAGTTCTTC,CASSYGLSEQFF
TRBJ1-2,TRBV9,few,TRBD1,TGTGCCAGCAGCGTAGTTGACAGGGATGCTGGCTACACCTTC,CASSVVDRDAGYTF
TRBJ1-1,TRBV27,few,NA,TGTGCCAGCCATAAGATTGGGACGGGGAACACTGAAGCTTTCTTT,CASHKIGTGNTEAFF
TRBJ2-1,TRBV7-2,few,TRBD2,TGTGCCAGCAGCGCAACTAGCGGGAGGAACAATGAGCAGTTCTTC,CASSATSGRNNEQFF
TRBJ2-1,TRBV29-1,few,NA,TGCAGCGTTGCCTCAGGGGCTAGCGGGCAGTTCTTC,CSVASGASGQFF
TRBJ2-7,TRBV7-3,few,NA,TGTGCCAGCAGCTCCGGGATTGGCGAGCAGTACTTC,CASSSGIGEQYF
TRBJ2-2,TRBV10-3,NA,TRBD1,TGTGCCATCAACAGGGGCGGCGGGGAGCTGTTTTTT,CAINRGGGELFF
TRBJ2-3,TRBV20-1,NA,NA,TGCAGTGCCCCTACTGCTACAGATACGCAGTATTTT,CSAPTATDTQYF